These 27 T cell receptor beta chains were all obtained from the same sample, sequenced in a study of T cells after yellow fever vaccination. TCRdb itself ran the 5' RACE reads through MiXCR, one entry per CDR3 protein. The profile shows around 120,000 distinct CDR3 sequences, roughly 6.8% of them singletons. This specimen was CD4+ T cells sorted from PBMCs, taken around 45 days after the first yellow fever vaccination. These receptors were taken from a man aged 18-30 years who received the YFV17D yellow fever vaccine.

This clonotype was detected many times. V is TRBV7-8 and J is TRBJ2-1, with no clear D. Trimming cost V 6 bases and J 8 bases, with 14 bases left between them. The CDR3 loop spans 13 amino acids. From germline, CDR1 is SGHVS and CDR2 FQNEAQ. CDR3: CASRIAGIDEQFF. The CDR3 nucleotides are TGTGCCAGCAGAATAGCCGGTATCGATGAGCAGTTCTTC.

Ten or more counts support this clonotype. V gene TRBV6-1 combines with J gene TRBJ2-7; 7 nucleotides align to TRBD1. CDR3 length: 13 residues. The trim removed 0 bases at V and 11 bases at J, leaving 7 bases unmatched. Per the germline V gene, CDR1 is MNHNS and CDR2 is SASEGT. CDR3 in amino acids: CASSEAGQPEKYV. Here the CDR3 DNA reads TGTGCCAGCAGTGAAGCGGGACAGCCCGAAAAGTACGTC.

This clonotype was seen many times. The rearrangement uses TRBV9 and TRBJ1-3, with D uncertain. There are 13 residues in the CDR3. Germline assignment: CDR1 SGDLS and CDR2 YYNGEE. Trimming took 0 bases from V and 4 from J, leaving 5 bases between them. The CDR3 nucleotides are TGTGCCAGCAGCGTAGCAAACGGAAACACCATATATTTT. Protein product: CASSVANGNTIYF.

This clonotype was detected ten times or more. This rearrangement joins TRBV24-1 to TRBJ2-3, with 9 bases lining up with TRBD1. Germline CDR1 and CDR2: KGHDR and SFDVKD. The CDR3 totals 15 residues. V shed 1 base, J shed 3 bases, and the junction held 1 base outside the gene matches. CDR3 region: CATSDLGTGTDTQYF. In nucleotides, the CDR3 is TGTGCCACCAGTGATTTAGGGACAGGGACAGATACGCAGTATTTT.

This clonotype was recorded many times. In DNA, the CDR3 is TGTGCCAGCAGTTCACTAGGGACAGGGGATACTGAAGCTTTCTTT. As protein: CASSSLGTGDTEAFF. This chain uses TRBV12-3 or TRBV12-4 with TRBJ1-1; the match to TRBD1 covers 10 bases. CDR3 length: 15 residues. Trimming at V came to 4 bases and at J to 5 bases, leaving 7 bases not matched to a gene.

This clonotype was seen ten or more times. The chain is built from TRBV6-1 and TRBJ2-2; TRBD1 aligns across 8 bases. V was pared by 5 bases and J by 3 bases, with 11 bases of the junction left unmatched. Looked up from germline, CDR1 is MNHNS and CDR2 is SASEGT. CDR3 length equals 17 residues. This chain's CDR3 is CASSPPRGRGDTGELFF. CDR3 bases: TGTGCCAGCAGTCCGCCCAGGGGGCGCGGGGACACCGGGGAGCTGTTTTTT.

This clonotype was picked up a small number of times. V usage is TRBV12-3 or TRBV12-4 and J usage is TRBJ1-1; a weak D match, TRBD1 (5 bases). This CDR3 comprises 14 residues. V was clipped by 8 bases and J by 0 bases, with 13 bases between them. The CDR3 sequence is CASLVFRVNTEAFF. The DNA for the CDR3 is TGTGCCAGCCTTGTCTTCAGGGTGAACACTGAAGCTTTCTTT.

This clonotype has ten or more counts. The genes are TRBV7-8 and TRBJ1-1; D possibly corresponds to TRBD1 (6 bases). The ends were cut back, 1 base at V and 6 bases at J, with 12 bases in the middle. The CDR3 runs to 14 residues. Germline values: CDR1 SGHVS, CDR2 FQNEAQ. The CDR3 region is CASSLDRARAEAFF. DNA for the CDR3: TGTGCCAGCAGCTTAGACAGGGCTAGGGCTGAAGCTTTCTTT.

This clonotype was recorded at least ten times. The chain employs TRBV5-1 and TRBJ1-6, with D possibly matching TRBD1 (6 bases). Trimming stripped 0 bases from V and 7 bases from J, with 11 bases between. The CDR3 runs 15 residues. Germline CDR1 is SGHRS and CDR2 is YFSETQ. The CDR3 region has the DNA TGCGCCAGCAGCTTGGATCGGCAGGGGAATTCACCCCTCCACTTT. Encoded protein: CASSLDRQGNSPLHF.

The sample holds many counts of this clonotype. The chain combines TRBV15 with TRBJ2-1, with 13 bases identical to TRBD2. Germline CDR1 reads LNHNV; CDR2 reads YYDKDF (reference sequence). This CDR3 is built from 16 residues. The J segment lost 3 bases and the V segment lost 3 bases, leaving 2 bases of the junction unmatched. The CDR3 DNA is TGTGCCACCAGCAGGAGACTAGCGGGGGGCTACAATGAGCAGTTCTTC. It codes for CATSRRLAGGYNEQFF.

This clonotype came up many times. The CDR3 loop is CASSYTLGGSPTDTQYF. The CDR3 DNA reads as TGTGCCAGCAGTTACACTTTAGGGGGGAGTCCCACAGATACGCAGTATTTT. The V call is TRBV6-2 or TRBV6-3, the J call TRBJ2-3; D may be TRBD1 or TRBD2 (6 bases each). CDR1 is MNHEY and CDR2 is SVGEGT in the germline V gene. The CDR3 loop spans 17 amino acids. V lost 2 bases and J 2 bases, leaving 17 bases between the germline ends.

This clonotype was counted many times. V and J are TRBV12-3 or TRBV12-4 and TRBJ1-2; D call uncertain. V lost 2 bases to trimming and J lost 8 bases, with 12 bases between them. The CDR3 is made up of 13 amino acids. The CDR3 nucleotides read TGTGCCAGCAGTTTAAGGAACCTACGGGGCTACACCTTC. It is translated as CASSLRNLRGYTF.

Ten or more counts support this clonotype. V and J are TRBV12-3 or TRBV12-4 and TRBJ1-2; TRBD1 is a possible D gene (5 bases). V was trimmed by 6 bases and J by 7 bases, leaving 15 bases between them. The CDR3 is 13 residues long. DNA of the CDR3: TGTGCCAGCAGCCTGAGACAGTTTCTTGGCTACACCTTC. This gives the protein CASSLRQFLGYTF.

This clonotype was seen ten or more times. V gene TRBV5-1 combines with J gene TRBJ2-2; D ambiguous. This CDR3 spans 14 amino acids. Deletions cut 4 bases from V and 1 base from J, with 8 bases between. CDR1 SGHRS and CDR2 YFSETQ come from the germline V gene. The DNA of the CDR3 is TGCGCCAGCAGCCCAGGAATGAACACCGGGGAGCTGTTTTTT. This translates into CASSPGMNTGELFF.

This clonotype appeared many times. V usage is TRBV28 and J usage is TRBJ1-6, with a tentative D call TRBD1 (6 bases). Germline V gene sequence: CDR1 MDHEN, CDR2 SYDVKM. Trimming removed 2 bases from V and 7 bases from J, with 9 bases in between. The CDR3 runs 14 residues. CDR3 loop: CASSLTGPNSPLHF. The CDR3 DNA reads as TGTGCCAGCAGTTTAACAGGGCCGAATTCACCCCTCCACTTT. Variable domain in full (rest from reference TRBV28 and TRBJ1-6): DVKVTQSSRYLVKRTGEKVFLECVQDMDHENMFWYRQDPGLGLRLIYFSYDVKMKEKGDIPEGYSVSREKKERFSLILESASTNQTSMYLCASSLTGPNSPLHFGNGTRLTVT.

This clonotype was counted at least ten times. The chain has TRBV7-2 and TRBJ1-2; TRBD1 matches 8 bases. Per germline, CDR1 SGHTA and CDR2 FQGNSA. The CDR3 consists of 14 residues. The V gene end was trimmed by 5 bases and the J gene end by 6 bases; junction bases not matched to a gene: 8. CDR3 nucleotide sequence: TGTGCCAGCAGCCTCACTCAGGGGGCTGATGGCTACACCTTC. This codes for CASSLTQGADGYTF.

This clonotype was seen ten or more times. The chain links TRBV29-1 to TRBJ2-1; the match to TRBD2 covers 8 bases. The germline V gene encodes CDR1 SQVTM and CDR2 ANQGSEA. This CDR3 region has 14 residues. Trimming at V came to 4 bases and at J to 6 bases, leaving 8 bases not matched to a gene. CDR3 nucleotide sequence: TGCAGCGTTGCAGGGCGGGGGGATCGCAATGAGCAGTTCTTC. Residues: CSVAGRGDRNEQFF.

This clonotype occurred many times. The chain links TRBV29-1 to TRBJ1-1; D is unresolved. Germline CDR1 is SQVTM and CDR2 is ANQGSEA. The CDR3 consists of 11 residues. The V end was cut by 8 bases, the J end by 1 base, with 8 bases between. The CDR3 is CSITANTEAFF. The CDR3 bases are TGCAGCATAACGGCGAACACTGAAGCTTTCTTT. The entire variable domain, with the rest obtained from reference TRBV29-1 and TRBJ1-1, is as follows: SAVISQKPSRDICQRGTSLTIQCQVDSQVTMMFWYRQQPGQSLTLIATANQGSEATYESGFVIDKFPISRPNLTFSTLTVSNMSPEDSSIYLCSITANTEAFFGQGTRLTVV.

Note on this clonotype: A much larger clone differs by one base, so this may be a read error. The CDR3 spells CASSPRAGRTDTQYF. CDR3 nucleotide sequence: TGTGCCAGCAGCCCGCGAGCGGGGAGGACAGATACGCAGTATTTT. The chain combines TRBV7-2 with TRBJ2-3; 7 nucleotides match TRBD2. CDR3 length: 15 amino acids. V shed 5 bases and J 3 bases; nucleotides not matched to a gene: 8. Germline V gene data show CDR1 as SGHTA and CDR2 as FQGNSA. The entire variable domain, with the rest obtained from reference TRBV7-2 and TRBJ2-3, is as follows: GAGVSQSPSNKVTEKGKDVELRCDPISGHTALYWYRQSLGQGLEFLIYFQGNSAPDKSGLPSDRFSAERTGGSVSTLTIQRTQQEDSAVYLCASSPRAGRTDTQYFGPGTRLTVL.

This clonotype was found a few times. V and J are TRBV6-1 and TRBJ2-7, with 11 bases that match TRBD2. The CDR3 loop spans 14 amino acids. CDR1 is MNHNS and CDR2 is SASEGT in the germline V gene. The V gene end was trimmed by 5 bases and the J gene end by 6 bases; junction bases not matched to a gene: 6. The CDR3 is CASSPGTSGGEQYF. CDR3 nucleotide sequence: TGTGCCAGCAGTCCCGGGACTAGCGGTGGCGAGCAGTACTTC.

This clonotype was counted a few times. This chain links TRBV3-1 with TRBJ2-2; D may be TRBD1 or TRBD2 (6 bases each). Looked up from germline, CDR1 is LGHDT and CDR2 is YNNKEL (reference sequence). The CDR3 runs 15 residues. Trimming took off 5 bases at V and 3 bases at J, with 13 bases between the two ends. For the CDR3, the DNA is TGTGCCAGCAGCGGGGGGCGGGGCGACACCGGGGAGCTGTTTTTT. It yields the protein CASSGGRGDTGELFF.

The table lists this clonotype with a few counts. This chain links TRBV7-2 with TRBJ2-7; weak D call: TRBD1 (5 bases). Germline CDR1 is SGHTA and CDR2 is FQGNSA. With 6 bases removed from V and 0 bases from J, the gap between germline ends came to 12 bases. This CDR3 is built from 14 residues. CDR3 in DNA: TGTGCCAGCAGTTTGGGGCCCTCCTCCTACGAGCAGTACGTC. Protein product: CASSLGPSSYEQYV.

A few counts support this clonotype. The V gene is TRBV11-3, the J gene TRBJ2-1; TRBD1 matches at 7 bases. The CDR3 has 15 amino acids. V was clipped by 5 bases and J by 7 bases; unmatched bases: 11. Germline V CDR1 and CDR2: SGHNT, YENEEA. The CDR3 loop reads CASSPETGSTNEQFF. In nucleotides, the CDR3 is TGTGCCAGCAGCCCCGAGACAGGGAGTACAAATGAGCAGTTCTTC. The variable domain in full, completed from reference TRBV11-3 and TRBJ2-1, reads EAGVVQSPRYKIIEKKQPVAFWCNPISGHNTLYWYLQNLGQGPELLIRYENEEAVDDSQLPKDRFSAERLKGVDSTLKIQPAELGDSAVYLCASSPETGSTNEQFFGPGTRLTVL.

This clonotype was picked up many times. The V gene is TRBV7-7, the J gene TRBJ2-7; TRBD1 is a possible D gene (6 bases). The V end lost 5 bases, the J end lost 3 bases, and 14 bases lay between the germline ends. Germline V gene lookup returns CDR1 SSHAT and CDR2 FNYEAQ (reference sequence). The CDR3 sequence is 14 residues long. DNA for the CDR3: TGTGCCAGCAGCCCTGTTGGGGGCTTCTACGAGCAGTACTTC. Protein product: CASSPVGGFYEQYF.

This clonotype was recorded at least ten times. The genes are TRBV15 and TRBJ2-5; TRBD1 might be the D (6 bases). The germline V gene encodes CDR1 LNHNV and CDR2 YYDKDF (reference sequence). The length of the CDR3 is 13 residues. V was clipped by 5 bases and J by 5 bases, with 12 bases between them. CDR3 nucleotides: TGTGCCACCAGCGTGGACAGTACGGAGACCCAGTACTTC. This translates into CATSVDSTETQYF.

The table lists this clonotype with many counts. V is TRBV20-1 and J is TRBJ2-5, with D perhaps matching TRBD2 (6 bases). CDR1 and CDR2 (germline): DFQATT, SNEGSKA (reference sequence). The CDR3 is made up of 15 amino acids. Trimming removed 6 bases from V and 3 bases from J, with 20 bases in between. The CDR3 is CSASEFGGSEETQYF. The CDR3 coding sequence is TGCAGTGCCTCGGAATTTGGGGGGTCTGAAGAGACCCAGTACTTC.

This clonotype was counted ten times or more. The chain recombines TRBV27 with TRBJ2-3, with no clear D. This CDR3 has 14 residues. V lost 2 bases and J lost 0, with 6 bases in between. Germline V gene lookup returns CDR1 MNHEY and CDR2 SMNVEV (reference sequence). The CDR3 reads CASSLVASTDTQYF. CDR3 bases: TGTGCCAGCAGTTTAGTTGCCAGCACAGATACGCAGTATTTT.